This TCR beta chain is from a study of brain T cells in children with intractable seizures. The protocol was immunoSEQ multiplex PCR, while the TCRdb copy is restricted to in-frame clones and leaves out a portion. The sample has about 320,000 clones, 85% to 95% seen once. Study-wide points: Clones missing pre-surgery may reflect undersampling of that blood sample.

For this clone: The antigen is not known.

The sample's time point: blood from clinic visit 5 months post-surgery; TSC patient then seizure free. Surgery cases with the highest brain T cell transcript signatures were chosen for sequencing. Germline CDR1 reads MNHEY; CDR2 reads SVGAGI. The CDR3 spans 14 residues. V dropped 5 bases and J dropped 5 bases, with 15 bases sitting between them. This sequence joins TRBV6-5 and TRBJ1-2; D not certain. The source of this sequence is a boy under two years old with tuberous sclerosis and intractable seizures. Sequencing was performed on peripheral blood, taken 5 to 6 months after surgery. CDR3 in DNA: TGTGCCAGCAGTCGGGCCCTAAAATCATATGGCTACACCTTC. Translating it yields CASSRALKSYGYTF.